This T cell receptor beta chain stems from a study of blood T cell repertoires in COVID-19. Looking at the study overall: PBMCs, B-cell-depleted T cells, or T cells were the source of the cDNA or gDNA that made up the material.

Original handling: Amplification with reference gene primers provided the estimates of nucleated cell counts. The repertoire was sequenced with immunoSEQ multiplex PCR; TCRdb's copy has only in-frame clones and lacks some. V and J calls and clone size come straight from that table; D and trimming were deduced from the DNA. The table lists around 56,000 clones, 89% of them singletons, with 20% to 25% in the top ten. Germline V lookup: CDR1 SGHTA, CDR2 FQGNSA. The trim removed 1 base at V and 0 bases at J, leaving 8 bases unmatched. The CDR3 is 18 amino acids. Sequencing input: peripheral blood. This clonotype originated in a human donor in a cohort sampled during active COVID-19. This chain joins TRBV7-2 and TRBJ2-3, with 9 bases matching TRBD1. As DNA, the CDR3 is TGTGCCAGCAGCTTAGAGGCGGACAGGGGTCGCAGCACAGATACGCAGTATTTT. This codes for CASSLEADRGRSTDTQYF.